Each of the 22 T cell receptor beta chains below was sequenced from the same sample in a study of early T cells in non-severe SARS-CoV-2 infection. TCRdb ran MiXCR on the 5' RACE reads and lists one entry per CDR3 protein. Of around 82,000 distinct CDR3 sequences listed, over 9% are singletons. Sequenced material: whole blood. The receptor source for this set is an adult who was a healthcare worker with PCR-confirmed SARS-CoV-2 infection or an uninfected control (not recorded which).

This clonotype was recorded at least ten times. The chain links TRBV9 to TRBJ1-1; maybe TRBD1 (5 bases). CDR1 is SGDLS, CDR2 YYNGEE, per germline. The CDR3 spans 15 residues. V was trimmed by 4 bases and J by 0 bases, leaving 13 bases between them. CDR3 region: CASSFREGMNTEAFF. The CDR3 bases are TGTGCCAGCAGCTTCCGGGAGGGGATGAACACTGAAGCTTTCTTT.

The chain employs TRBV11-2 and TRBJ2-1; the D gene is possibly TRBD1 (6 bases). The CDR3 contains 16 residues. V dropped 6 bases and J dropped 1 base, with 16 bases sitting between them. In germline, CDR1 is SGHAT, CDR2 FQNNGV. The CDR3 spells CASSTQGPISYNEQFF. The CDR3 DNA follows: TGTGCCAGCAGTACACAGGGCCCGATATCCTACAATGAGCAGTTCTTC.

This clonotype came up many times. The chain uses TRBV10-3 and TRBJ1-4; TRBD1 matches 7 bases. The CDR3 is 17 residues long. From germline, CDR1 is ENHRY and CDR2 SYGVKD. V was clipped by 3 bases and J by 7 bases; unmatched bases: 14. The CDR3 coding sequence is TGTGCCATCAGTGATAGTAACCGACAGGGTATGGGTGAAAAACTGTTTTTT. Amino acid sequence: CAISDSNRQGMGEKLFF.

The rearrangement links TRBV6-6 to TRBJ1-1; maybe TRBD1 (5 bases). The CDR3 sequence is 13 residues long. Between the trimmed V and J ends, which lost 6 bases and 1 base, there was a span of 9 bases. Germline CDR1 MNHNY, CDR2 SVGAGI (reference sequence). The DNA of the CDR3 is TGTGCCAGCAGGGGACGTACGAACACTGAAGCTTTCTTT. This sequence encodes CASRGRTNTEAFF.

This chain links TRBV29-1 with TRBJ2-7; 8 bases line up with TRBD1. The CDR3 has 15 residues. Germline V gives CDR1 SQVTM, CDR2 ANQGSEA. V shed 0 bases, J shed 2 bases, and the junction held 6 bases outside the gene matches. CDR3 amino acids: CSVEDFDRGPYEQYF. DNA for the CDR3: TGCAGCGTTGAAGATTTCGACAGGGGACCCTACGAGCAGTACTTC.

This clonotype was recorded at least ten times. This chain uses TRBV10-3 with TRBJ2-3, with 9 bases matching TRBD2. The CDR3 is made up of 17 amino acids. Germline CDR1 ENHRY, CDR2 SYGVKD. The trim removed 0 bases at V and 3 bases at J, leaving 7 bases unmatched. In DNA form, the CDR3 reads TGTGCCATCAGTGAGTCCGGCGGGGGGGCTTTGACAGATACGCAGTATTTT. Amino acids: CAISESGGGALTDTQYF.

This clonotype was counted many times. V and J are TRBV27 and TRBJ1-2; no clear D gene. V lost 0 bases, J lost 2 bases, and 10 bases lay in between. This CDR3 comprises 15 residues. From germline, CDR1 is MNHEY and CDR2 SMNVEV (reference sequence). CDR3 in DNA: TGTGCCAGCAGTTTATCCCCCAGACCCAACTATGGCTACACCTTC. Residues: CASSLSPRPNYGYTF.

This clonotype was seen repeatedly, ten times or more. The chain recombines TRBV6-5 with TRBJ1-6, with D perhaps TRBD1 (6 bases). Germline-derived CDR1 and CDR2 are MNHEY and SVGAGI. The CDR3 consists of 15 residues. The V and J ends lost 5 bases and 7 bases respectively, with 15 bases between them. The CDR3 sequence is CASSQGGFGNSPLHF. The CDR3 region has the DNA TGTGCCAGCAGTCAAGGGGGGTTTGGCAATTCACCCCTCCACTTT.

Many counts were recorded for this clonotype. The chain is built from TRBV9 and TRBJ2-5; D is unresolved. This CDR3 is built from 10 residues. V was shortened by 5 bases and J by 6 bases, with 5 bases between the two germline ends. In germline, CDR1 is SGDLS, CDR2 YYNGEE. Here the CDR3 reads CASRTKTQYF. CDR3 bases: TGTGCCAGCAGAACGAAGACCCAGTACTTC.

This clonotype came up a few times. The CDR3 nucleotides are TGTGCCAGCAGCTTAGATCGGGCGAATGAGCAGTTCTTC. Its translation is CASSLDRANEQFF. This rearrangement joins TRBV11-2 to TRBJ2-1; no reliable D call. The V end lost 0 bases, the J end lost 7 bases, and 7 bases lay between the germline ends. The CDR3 sequence is 13 residues long. The germline V gene has CDR1 SGHAT and CDR2 FQNNGV.

This clonotype was picked up many times. J is TRBJ1-1 and V is TRBV29-1; D perhaps matches TRBD1 (5 bases). Trimming stripped 4 bases from V and 4 bases from J, with 10 bases between. CDR1 is SQVTM, CDR2 ANQGSEA, per germline. This CDR3 is built from 12 residues. The CDR3, as DNA: TGCAGCGTTGGCTGGGGGAGCACTGAAGCTTTCTTT. Protein: CSVGWGSTEAFF.

This clonotype was counted a few times. The chain joins TRBV7-2 to TRBJ2-1, with D perhaps matching TRBD2 (5 bases). The length of the CDR3 is 15 residues. Germline V gene lookup returns CDR1 SGHTA and CDR2 FQGNSA. V gave up 0 bases and J gave up 8 bases, with 14 bases separating them. CDR3 nucleotide sequence: TGTGCCAGCAGCTTAGCGGTGGTGAACGGGGATGAGCAGTTCTTC. It translates to CASSLAVVNGDEQFF.

This clonotype was found many times. The chain carries TRBV7-3 and TRBJ2-3; 9 bases map to TRBD2. The CDR3 contains 16 residues. Trimming took 1 base from V and 4 from J; bases not matched to a gene: 6. Germline V gives CDR1 SGHTA, CDR2 FQGTGA. The CDR3 here is CASSLIGTSFADTQYF. The DNA for the CDR3 is TGTGCCAGCAGCTTAATAGGGACTAGCTTTGCAGATACGCAGTATTTT.

The rearrangement uses TRBV11-2 and TRBJ1-2; no reliable D call. The CDR3 is 12 residues long. Trimming removed 1 base from V and 6 bases from J, with 6 bases in between. Looked up from germline, CDR1 is SGHAT and CDR2 is FQNNGV. The CDR3 region is CASSLAGNGYTF. The DNA of the CDR3 is TGTGCCAGCAGCTTAGCCGGGAATGGCTACACCTTC.

V is TRBV18 and J is TRBJ1-1; 11 nucleotides align to TRBD1. Trimming cost V 5 bases and J 7 bases; bases outside gene matches: 9. CDR3 length: 15 residues. CDR1 and CDR2 from the germline V gene are KGHSH and LQKENI. In nucleotides, the CDR3 is TGTGCCAGCTCATCCGGGACAGGGGGGACGAGTGAAGCTTTCTTT. Translation gives CASSSGTGGTSEAFF. Filled out from reference TRBV18 and TRBJ1-1, the complete variable domain reads NAGVMQNPRHLVRRRGQEARLRCSPMKGHSHVYWYRQLPEEGLKFMVYLQKENIIDESGMPKERFSAEFPKEGPSILRIQQVVRGDSAAYFCASSSGTGGTSEAFFGQGTRLTVV.

This clonotype was found many times. This chain joins TRBV10-2 and TRBJ2-7, with 7 bases that match TRBD1. Germline trimming cut 1 base from V and 4 bases from J; bases unmatched to any gene: 4. The CDR3 is made up of 14 amino acids. The germline CDR1 and CDR2 sequences are WSHSY and SAAADI. The CDR3 is CASSEYQGVYEQYF. For the CDR3, the DNA is TGCGCCAGCAGTGAGTACCAGGGGGTTTACGAGCAGTACTTC.

The chain uses TRBV5-5 and TRBJ1-6; D ambiguous. V lost 4 bases and J 4 bases, leaving 15 bases between the germline ends. The CDR3 sequence is 16 residues long. Germline V gene lookup returns CDR1 SGHKS and CDR2 YYEKEE (reference sequence). The CDR3 loop reads CASSPEVLSYNSPLHF. In DNA, the CDR3 is TGTGCCAGCAGCCCGGAGGTACTGTCTTATAATTCACCCCTCCACTTT.

This clonotype has at least ten counts. The chain joins TRBV5-5 to TRBJ1-6, with 7 bases aligning to TRBD1. Per the germline V gene, CDR1 is SGHKS and CDR2 is YYEKEE (reference sequence). This CDR3 region has 15 residues. Trimming removed 4 bases from V and 4 bases from J; junction bases left unmatched: 5. The CDR3 region has the DNA TGTGCCAGCAGCCCCGAGGGGGCATATAATTCACCCCTCCACTTT. Translating it yields CASSPEGAYNSPLHF.

This clonotype occurred many times. The chain joins TRBV29-1 to TRBJ2-2; tentative D call: TRBD1 (6 bases). The CDR3 is 16 amino acids. Germline V CDR1 and CDR2: SQVTM, ANQGSEA. The germline V and J ends were trimmed by 2 bases and 6 bases, with 19 bases remaining between them. This CDR3 is CSVELTGTLRSGELFF. CDR3 nucleotide sequence: TGCAGCGTTGAACTAACCGGGACACTTCGTTCCGGGGAGCTGTTTTTT.

Only a few counts were recorded for this clonotype. The chain employs TRBV7-9 and TRBJ1-3; D perhaps matches TRBD1 (6 bases). The V end lost 6 bases, the J end lost 5 bases, and 14 bases lay between the germline ends. This CDR3 has 14 residues. Germline V gives CDR1 SEHNR, CDR2 FQNEAQ (reference sequence). This CDR3 is CASSYREARNTIYF. In nucleotides, the CDR3 is TGTGCCAGCAGTTACAGGGAAGCGCGAAACACCATATATTTT.

This clonotype appeared a few times. This chain uses TRBV12-5 with TRBJ1-3, with D uncertain. Per germline, CDR1 LGHNT and CDR2 FRNRAP. The CDR3 sequence is 14 residues long. Trimming shortened V by 6 bases and J by 0 bases, and 9 bases separated the two germline ends. The CDR3 sequence: CASGGRSSGNTIYF. The DNA for the CDR3 is TGTGCTAGTGGAGGCAGGAGCTCTGGAAACACCATATATTTT.

The CDR3 protein is CASSLSPGQRDRITDTQYF. The CDR3, as DNA: TGTGCCAGCAGTTTATCACCTGGACAAAGGGACAGAATCACAGATACGCAGTATTTT. V is TRBV12-3 or TRBV12-4 and J is TRBJ2-3; 7 bases fit TRBD1. Trimming removed 2 bases from V and 2 bases from J; junction bases left unmatched: 16. The CDR3 has 19 amino acids.